This T cell receptor beta chain was sequenced during a study of PD-L1 blockade in urothelial cancer. Germline CDR1 is KGHSH and CDR2 is LQKENI. The CDR3 sequence is 17 residues long. Germline trimming cut 3 bases from V and 7 bases from J; bases unmatched to any gene: 15. Sequencing used immunoSEQ multiplex PCR; TCRdb keeps in-frame clones, though not all of them. This sample has roughly 60,000 clones, with almost 85% found just once. This TCR derives from a man between 65 and 79 years old with urothelial cancer. The rearrangement links TRBV18 to TRBJ2-1, with 7 positions matching TRBD1. The source material was PBMCs, sampled around atezolizumab (anti-PD-L1) treatment. CDR3 nucleotide sequence: TGTGCCAGCTCACCCACGACAGGGTCTAGGGGCGTGAATGAGCAGTTCTTC. Amino acids: CASSPTTGSRGVNEQFF.